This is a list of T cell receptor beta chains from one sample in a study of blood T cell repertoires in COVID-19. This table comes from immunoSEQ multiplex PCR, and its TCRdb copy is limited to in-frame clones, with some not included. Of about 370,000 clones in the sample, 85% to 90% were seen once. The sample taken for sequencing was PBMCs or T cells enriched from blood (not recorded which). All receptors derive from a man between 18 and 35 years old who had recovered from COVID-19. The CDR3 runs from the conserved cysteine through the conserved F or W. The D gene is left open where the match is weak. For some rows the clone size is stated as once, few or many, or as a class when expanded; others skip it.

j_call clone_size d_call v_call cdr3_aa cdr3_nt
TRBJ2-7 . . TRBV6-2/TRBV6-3 CASSYDTSYEQYF TGTGCCAGCAGTTACGACACCTCCTACGAGCAGTACTTC
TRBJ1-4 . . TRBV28 CASSLWDKNEKLFF TGTGCCAGCAGTCTCTGGGACAAGAATGAAAAACTGTTTTTT
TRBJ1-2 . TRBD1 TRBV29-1 CSVEDAQGADYGYTF TGCAGCGTTGAAGATGCGCAGGGGGCGGACTATGGCTACACCTTC
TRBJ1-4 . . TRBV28 CASSPTGPANEKLFF TGTGCCAGCAGCCCCACGGGTCCGGCTAATGAAAAACTGTTTTTT
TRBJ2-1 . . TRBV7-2 CASSAPGLDNEQFF TGTGCCAGCAGCGCCCCCGGGTTAGACAATGAGCAGTTCTTC
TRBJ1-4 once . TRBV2 CASRSDNEKLFF TGTGCCAGCCGATCAGATAATGAAAAACTGTTTTTT
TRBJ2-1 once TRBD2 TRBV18 CASSPLSSGKYNEQFF TGTGCCAGCTCACCGCTGAGTAGCGGGAAATACAATGAGCAGTTCTTC
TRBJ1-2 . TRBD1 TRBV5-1 CASSWGDSANYGYTF TGCGCCAGCAGCTGGGGGGACAGCGCTAACTATGGCTACACCTTC
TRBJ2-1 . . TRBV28 CASSDIGGASYNEQFF TGTGCCAGCAGCGACATCGGCGGGGCCTCCTACAATGAGCAGTTCTTC
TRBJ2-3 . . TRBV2 CASSEIGTRDTQYF TGTGCCAGCAGTGAAATTGGGACTCGTGATACGCAGTATTTT
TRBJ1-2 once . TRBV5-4 CASSSMVAAPNYGYTF TGTGCCAGCAGCAGTATGGTGGCAGCGCCTAACTATGGCTACACCTTC
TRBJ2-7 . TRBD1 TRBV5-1 CASSMGFGTGKEQYF TGCGCCAGCAGCATGGGTTTCGGGACAGGGAAGGAGCAGTACTTC
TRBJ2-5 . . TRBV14 CASSQDQQGWSETQYF TGTGCCAGCAGCCAAGACCAGCAGGGATGGTCAGAGACCCAGTACTTC
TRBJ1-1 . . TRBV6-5 CASSPTTANTEAFF TGTGCCAGCAGTCCTACGACAGCGAACACTGAAGCTTTCTTT
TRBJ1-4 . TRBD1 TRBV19 CASGQGFNEKLFF TGTGCCAGTGGACAGGGTTTCAATGAAAAACTGTTTTTT
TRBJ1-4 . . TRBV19 CASSSWGREREKLFF TGTGCCAGTAGTTCTTGGGGCCGGGAGAGAGAAAAACTGTTTTTT
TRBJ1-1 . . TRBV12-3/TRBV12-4 CASSLGRNTEAFF TGTGCCAGCAGTTTAGGCAGGAACACTGAAGCTTTCTTT
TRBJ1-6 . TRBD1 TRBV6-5 CASSYQGQGDSPLHF TGTGCCAGCAGTTACCAGGGACAGGGTGATTCACCCCTCCACTTT
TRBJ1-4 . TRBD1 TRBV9 CASSAGTGDEKLFF TGTGCCAGCAGCGCCGGGACAGGGGATGAAAAACTGTTTTTT
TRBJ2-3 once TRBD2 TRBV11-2 CASSLMSGGRGTDTQYF TGTGCCAGCAGCTTAATGAGCGGGGGGAGGGGCACAGATACGCAGTATTTT
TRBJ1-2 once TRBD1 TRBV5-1 CASSSAGTGLRKYYGYTF TGCGCCAGCAGCTCCGCCGGGACAGGGTTAAGGAAGTACTATGGCTACACCTTC
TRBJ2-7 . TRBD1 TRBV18 CASSPNSFSSVASGTGKSYEQYF TGTGCCAGCTCACCCAATTCCTTCTCTTCGGTAGCTTCCGGGACAGGAAAATCCTACGAGCAGTACTTC
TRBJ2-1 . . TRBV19 CASSLKTGSGNEQFF TGTGCCAGTAGTCTTAAGACAGGATCGGGGAATGAGCAGTTCTTC
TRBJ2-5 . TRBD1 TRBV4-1 CASSQVEGAEGETQYF TGCGCCAGCAGCCAAGTTGAGGGGGCTGAGGGGGAGACCCAGTACTTC
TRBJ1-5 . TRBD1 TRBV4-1 CASSLQGAQPQHF TGCGCCAGCAGCCTCCAGGGGGCTCAGCCCCAGCATTTT
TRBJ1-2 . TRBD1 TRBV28 CASSSGQGLGYTF TGTGCCAGCAGTTCCGGACAGGGACTAGGCTACACCTTC
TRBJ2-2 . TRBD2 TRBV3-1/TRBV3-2 CASSQASGGTGELFF TGTGCCAGCAGCCAGGCTAGCGGGGGGACCGGGGAGCTGTTTTTT
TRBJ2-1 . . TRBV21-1 CATINEREAYNEQFF TGTGCCACCATTAACGAGCGGGAGGCCTACAATGAGCAGTTCTTC
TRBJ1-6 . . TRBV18 CASSPLGGGPSPLHF TGTGCCAGCTCCCCACTGGGAGGAGGGCCCTCACCCCTCCACTTT
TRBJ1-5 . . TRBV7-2 CASSNYRDNNQPQHF TGTGCCAGCAGCAACTACCGGGACAACAATCAGCCCCAGCATTTT
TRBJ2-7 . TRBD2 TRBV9 CASGVGLAGGPSSEQYF TGTGCCAGCGGGGTCGGCCTAGCGGGAGGGCCCTCCAGCGAGCAGTACTTC
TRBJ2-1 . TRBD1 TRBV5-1 CASFHGQGFTEQFF TGCGCCAGCTTCCACGGACAGGGTTTTACTGAGCAGTTCTTC
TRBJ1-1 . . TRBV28 CASKEAWDTEAFF TGTGCCAGCAAGGAGGCCTGGGACACTGAAGCTTTCTTT
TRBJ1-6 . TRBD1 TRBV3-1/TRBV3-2 CASSLRQGNSPLHF TGTGCCAGCAGCCTTCGACAGGGCAATTCACCCCTCCACTTT
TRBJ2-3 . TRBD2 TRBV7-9 CASSFSGGGTDTQYF TGTGCCAGCAGCTTTAGCGGGGGGGGCACAGATACGCAGTATTTT
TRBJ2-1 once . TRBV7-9 CASKRVWENGNEQFF TGTGCCAGCAAGAGGGTATGGGAAAATGGGAATGAGCAGTTCTTC
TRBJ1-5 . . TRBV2 CAIGGFTEQNQPQHF TGTGCCATCGGTGGGTTCACCGAACAGAATCAGCCCCAGCATTTT
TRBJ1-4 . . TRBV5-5 CASSFRPGGNNEKLFF TGTGCCAGCAGCTTTCGCCCGGGGGGCAATAATGAAAAACTGTTTTTT
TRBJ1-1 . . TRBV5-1 CASSRTVNTEAFF TGCGCCAGCAGCCGGACAGTGAACACTGAAGCTTTCTTT
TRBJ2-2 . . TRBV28 CASSLQGYRELFF TGTGCCAGCAGTTTACAGGGTTACCGGGAGCTGTTTTTT
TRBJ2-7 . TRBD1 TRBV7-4 CASSLWDSPSYEQYF TGTGCCAGCAGCCTCTGGGACAGCCCTTCCTACGAGCAGTACTTC
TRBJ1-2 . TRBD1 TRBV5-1 CASSLAPGGQGNYGYTF TGCGCCAGCAGCTTGGCCCCTGGAGGACAGGGAAACTATGGCTACACCTTC
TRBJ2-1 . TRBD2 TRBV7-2 CASSYRGGSGSSNEQFF TGTGCCAGCAGCTATCGCGGGGGGAGCGGGAGTAGTAATGAGCAGTTCTTC
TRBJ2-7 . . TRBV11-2 CASTEAGTGLSYEQYF TGTGCCAGCACCGAAGCGGGGACAGGCCTCTCCTACGAGCAGTACTTC
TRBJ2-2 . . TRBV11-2 CASSLVSLLRGELFF TGTGCCAGCAGCTTAGTTTCCCTTCTCCGCGGGGAGCTGTTTTTT
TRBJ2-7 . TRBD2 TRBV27 CASSFFPGGANEQYF TGTGCCAGCAGTTTTTTCCCCGGGGGGGCCAACGAGCAGTACTTC
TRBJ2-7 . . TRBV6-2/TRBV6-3 CASSDWKDSLSYEQYF TGTGCCAGCAGTGATTGGAAGGACAGCCTATCCTACGAGCAGTACTTC
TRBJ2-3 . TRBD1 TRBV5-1 CASSRGTGLTLTDTQYF TGCGCCAGCAGCCGGGGGACAGGCCTCACCCTCACAGATACGCAGTATTTT
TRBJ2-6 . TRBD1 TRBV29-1 CSVEVQGESSGANVLTF TGCAGCGTTGAAGTACAGGGGGAGTCGTCTGGGGCCAACGTCCTGACTTTC
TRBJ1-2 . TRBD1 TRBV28 CASSEGQGRDYGYTF TGTGCCAGCAGTGAGGGACAGGGAAGGGACTATGGCTACACCTTC
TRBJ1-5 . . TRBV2 CASSGGGGAGGNQPQHF TGTGCCAGCAGTGGGGGCGGAGGGGCTGGCGGCAATCAGCCCCAGCATTTT
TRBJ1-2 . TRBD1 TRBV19 CAIGDRVDGYTF TGTGCCATCGGGGACAGGGTAGATGGCTACACCTTC
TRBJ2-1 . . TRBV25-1 CASSLVGGSYNEQFF TGTGCCAGCAGTCTAGTGGGAGGCTCCTACAATGAGCAGTTCTTC
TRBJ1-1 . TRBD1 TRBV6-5 CASRGQGKAFF TGTGCCAGCCGAGGACAGGGTAAAGCTTTCTTT